Presented here are 20 T cell receptor gamma chains from one specimen sequenced in a study of Vδ1+ human thymocytes. Overall study findings and caveats: Thymic TRG and TRD repertoires appeared highly polyclonal, with Gaussian CDR3 length distributions.

The template was reverse-transcribed extracted RNA. Pooled V-gene forward primers with one constant-region reverse primer generated the CDR3 amplicons by multiplex PCR. TCRdb reprocessed the multiplex PCR reads through CATT. The repertoire holds about 22,000 gamma-chain clones, with roughly 15% as singletons. Which antigens these TCRs recognize remains unknown. Sequencing was carried out using Vdelta1+ gamma-delta thymocytes from the thymus. Subset of the sample: FACS-sorted CD3+ TCRalphabeta- TCRVdelta1+ TCRVdelta2- thymocytes. These receptors all come from a child younger than two who had congenital heart surgery.

This clone was recorded a few times. The rearrangement joins TRGV9 to TRGJ1 or TRGJ2. There are 15 residues in the CDR3. In germline, CDR1 is GITISATS, CDR2 ISYDGTV (reference sequence). V gave up 0 bases and J gave up 7 bases; unmatched junction bases: 12. Here the CDR3 reads CALWEVLPSYYKKLF. The CDR3 DNA reads as TGTGCCTTGTGGGAGGTGCTCCCTTCATACTATAAGAAACTCTTT.

As to this clone: This CDR3 is also generated by other DNA sequences in the sample. The V and J genes are TRGV4 and TRGJ1 or TRGJ2. Per germline, CDR1 EGSTGY and CDR2 YDSYTSSV. V shed 0 bases and J 7 bases; nucleotides not matched to a gene: 6. This CDR3 spans 13 amino acids. The CDR3 DNA follows: TGTGCCACCTGGGATGGGATAGGATATAAGAAACTCTTT. It encodes CATWDGIGYKKLF.

This clone was detected only a few times. The identical CDR3 is also encoded by other nucleotide sequences in the sample. The J gene is TRGJ1 or TRGJ2, the V gene TRGV3. Trimming cost V 0 bases and J 6 bases; bases outside gene matches: 5. Germline loops: CDR1 VTNTFY, CDR2 YDVSTARD (reference sequence). There are 13 residues in the CDR3. Here the CDR3 reads CATWDRPCYKKLF. DNA for the CDR3: TGTGCCACCTGGGACAGGCCCTGTTATAAGAAACTCTTT.

The chain has TRGV4 and TRGJ1 or TRGJ2. Germline-derived CDR1 and CDR2 are EGSTGY and YDSYTSSV. This CDR3 spans 11 amino acids. Germline trimming cut 6 bases from V and 6 bases from J; bases unmatched to any gene: 5. The chain's CDR3 is CATWTPYKKLF. CDR3 DNA sequence: TGTGCCACCTGGACCCCTTATAAGAAACTCTTT.

As to this clone: The same CDR3 also results from other DNA sequences found in this sample. The gene calls are TRGV4 and TRGJ1 or TRGJ2. Germline CDR1 EGSTGY, CDR2 YDSYTSSV. This CDR3 has 13 amino acids. The V gene end was trimmed by 0 bases and the J gene end by 7 bases; junction bases not matched to a gene: 6. This CDR3 is CATWDGPEYKKLF. The CDR3 nucleotides read TGTGCCACCTGGGATGGGCCCGAGTATAAGAAACTCTTT.

This clone was picked up a small number of times. This specimen includes other DNA sequences encoding the same CDR3. The chain links TRGV4 to TRGJ1 or TRGJ2. Germline values: CDR1 EGSTGY, CDR2 YDSYTSSV. There are 14 residues in the CDR3. Unmatched junction bases numbered 3, after V lost 0 bases and J lost 1 base. The CDR3 region has the DNA TGTGCCACCTGGGATGGGACTAATTATTATAAGAAACTCTTT. As protein: CATWDGTNYYKKLF.

Notes on this clone: At one of its ends the junction is not consistent with the germline gene, which may arise from a read error. The V call is TRGV4, the J call TRGJ1 or TRGJ2. This CDR3 has 12 amino acids. Germline assignment: CDR1 EGSTGY and CDR2 YDSYTSSV. The CDR3 nucleotides are TGTGCCACCTGGGATGAGGATTATAGGAAACTCTTT. Translated: CATWDEDYRKLF.

This clone was seen more than once but under ten times. The rearrangement links TRGV2 to TRGJ1 or TRGJ2. There are 15 residues in the CDR3. CDR1 is EGSNGY, CDR2 YDSYNSKV, per germline. V lost 0 bases, J lost 4 bases, and 9 bases stayed unmatched. CDR3 region: CATWDGRFHYYKKLF. CDR3 coding DNA: TGTGCCACCTGGGACGGGCGATTTCACTATTATAAGAAACTCTTT.

This clone was observed a few times. The chain recombines TRGV9 with TRGJ1 or TRGJ2. Germline V gene lookup returns CDR1 GITISATS and CDR2 ISYDGTV (reference sequence). The trim removed 3 bases at V and 9 bases at J, leaving 5 bases unmatched. The CDR3 is 11 amino acids. CDR3 sequence (DNA): TGTGCCTTGTGGGAGACCTGTAAGAAACTCTTT. It is translated as CALWETCKKLF.

The gene calls are TRGV4 and TRGJ1 or TRGJ2. Germline-derived CDR1 and CDR2 are EGSTGY and YDSYTSSV. J lost 0 bases, V lost 3 bases, and 11 bases had no gene match. This CDR3 is 16 amino acids long. The CDR3 DNA sequence: TGTGCCACCTGGGATTGGGGGGGGGTGAATTATTATAAGAAACTCTTT. It translates to CATWDWGGVNYYKKLF.

In its sample, this clone was seen a few times. At one end the junction does not follow the germline gene, possibly because of a read error. The chain is built from TRGV4 and TRGJP2. The germline V gene has CDR1 EGSTGY and CDR2 YDSYTSSV. The CDR3 runs to 16 residues. CDR3 DNA sequence: TGTGCCACCTGGAATGGGCGGGATAGTAGTGATTGGATCAAGACGTTT. The encoded protein is CATWNGRDSSDWIKTF.

The sample holds a few counts of this clone. A read error may produce the germline difference seen at one junction end. The chain is built from TRGV4 and TRGJ1 or TRGJ2. The CDR3 runs to 11 residues. CDR1 and CDR2 (germline): EGSTGY, YDSYTSSV. The DNA of the CDR3 is TGTGCCACCTGGAATGGTTGGAAGAAACTCTTT. Translating it yields CATWNGWKKLF.

This clone was seen only a few times. The junction differs from germline at one of its ends, possibly a read error. The same CDR3 can be traced to other DNA sequences in this sample. This chain links TRGV4 with TRGJ1 or TRGJ2. CDR3 size: 12 residues. Germline CDR1 EGSTGY, CDR2 YDSYTSSV. DNA for the CDR3: TGTGCCACCTGGAATGGGGAATATAAGAAGCTCTTT. This gives the protein CATWNGEYKKLF.

The V call is TRGV3, the J call TRGJP2. The CDR3 is made up of 15 amino acids. The V gene's germline CDR1 is VTNTFY and CDR2 YDVSTARD (reference sequence). With 1 base clipped from V and 6 bases from J, the junction kept 8 bases outside the gene matches. The CDR3 region is CATWDSRDGDWIKTF. DNA of the CDR3: TGTGCCACCTGGGACAGCCGGGACGGTGATTGGATCAAGACGTTT.

This clone was seen a handful of times. This sequence joins TRGV9 and TRGJ1 or TRGJ2. After removal of 0 bases from V and 6 bases from J, the junction contained 11 bases not matched to a gene. The CDR3 runs to 15 residues. CDR1 GITISATS and CDR2 ISYDGTV come from the germline V gene (reference sequence). CDR3 loop: CALWEVPPRGYKKLF. The CDR3 DNA reads as TGTGCCTTGTGGGAGGTGCCCCCGCGAGGTTATAAGAAACTCTTT.

This clone was recorded a few times. A single base separates this from a much larger clone, so it may be a read error. The chain employs TRGV5 and TRGJ1 or TRGJ2. V shed 1 base and J 3 bases; nucleotides not matched to a gene: 3. This CDR3 has 13 residues. CDR1 is VINAFY, CDR2 YDVSNSKD, per germline. This CDR3 is CATWDRTYYKKLF. Here the CDR3 DNA reads TGTGCCACCTGGGACAGAACTTATTATAAGAAACTCTTT.

The table lists this clone with a few counts. The chain has TRGV1 and TRGJ1 or TRGJ2. TRGV1 is annotated as an ORF whose role is uncertain. The CDR3 consists of 15 residues. Trimming took 0 bases from V and 0 from J; bases not matched to a gene: 5. The CDR3 nucleotides read TGTGCCACCTGGGACAGGCCAGGGAATTATTATAAGAAACTCTTT. It is translated as CATWDRPGNYYKKLF.

This clone was recorded a few times. The sample contains more than one DNA sequence encoding this CDR3. The V and J genes are TRGV9 and TRGJP. The germline gives CDR1 GITISATS, CDR2 ISYDGTV (reference sequence). Unmatched junction bases numbered 2, after V lost 0 bases and J lost 6 bases. The CDR3 is made up of 16 amino acids. The CDR3, as DNA: TGTGCCTTGTGGGAGGTGGTAGAGTTGGGCAAAAAAATCAAGGTATTT. It yields the protein CALWEVVELGKKIKVF.

A note on this clone: The junction and the germline gene differ at one end; a read error may be behind it. The chain joins TRGV4 to TRGJ1 or TRGJ2. CDR1 and CDR2 (germline): EGSTGY, YDSYTSSV. This CDR3 has 14 amino acids. CDR3 DNA sequence: TGTGCCACCTGGGCTCCCCCGAATTATTATATGAAACTCTTT. As protein: CATWAPPNYYMKLF.

This clone was picked up a small number of times. In the same sample, other DNA sequences code for this CDR3. The genes are TRGV8 and TRGJ1 or TRGJ2. Germline CDR1 is VENAVY and CDR2 is YDSYNSRV. The CDR3 contains 12 residues. Losses at the gene ends were 1 base for V and 7 bases for J; bases not matched to a gene: 4. The CDR3 loop reads CATWDRRYKKLF. The CDR3 DNA reads as TGTGCCACCTGGGATAGACGATATAAGAAACTCTTT.